This T cell receptor beta chain was recorded in a study of shared clonotypes between healthy human individuals. A note on this clone: The target antigen is unknown.

Study conclusions and caveats: What limited the represented genetic and exposure-history diversity was the small number of donors. Among donors, sharing of clonotypes was expected to be affected by sequencing depth. Non-shared clonotypes had lower generation probabilities than clonotypes shared by all four sorted-subset donors.

Authors' analysis steps: ImmunoSEQ junction-only sequences lacked quality scores, so their filtering differed. TCRdb keeps only in-frame clones here, not all; method: immunoSEQ multiplex PCR. V and J calls and clone size are copied from that table; D and trimming were computed from the DNA. The repertoire holds roughly 2 million clones, with roughly 94% as singletons. The sample consisted of naive CD4+ T cells sorted from blood. The subset here: CD45RA+ positively selected. The receptor comes from a man aged 18 to 35 in good health.

CDR3 DNA sequence: TGTGCCAGCGCAACTAGCGGGGGGGCTGCGTTCTTC. Protein: CASATSGGAAFF. The V and J genes are TRBV6-5 and TRBJ2-1; 13 bases line up with TRBD2. Germline CDR1 is MNHEY and CDR2 is SVGAGI. The ends lost 8 bases at V and 15 bases at J; junction bases unmatched: 7. The CDR3 loop spans 12 amino acids.